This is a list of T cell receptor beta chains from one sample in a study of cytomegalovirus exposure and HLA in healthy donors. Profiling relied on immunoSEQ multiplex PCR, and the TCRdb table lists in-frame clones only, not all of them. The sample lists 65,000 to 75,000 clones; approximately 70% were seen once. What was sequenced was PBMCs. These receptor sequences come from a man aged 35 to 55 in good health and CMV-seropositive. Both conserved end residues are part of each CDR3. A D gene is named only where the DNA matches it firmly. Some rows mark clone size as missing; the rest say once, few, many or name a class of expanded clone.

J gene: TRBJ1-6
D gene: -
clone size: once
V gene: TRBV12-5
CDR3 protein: CASGLVGQGWNSPLHF
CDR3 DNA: TGTGCTAGTGGTTTGGTAGGTCAGGGGTGGAATTCACCCCTCCACTTT

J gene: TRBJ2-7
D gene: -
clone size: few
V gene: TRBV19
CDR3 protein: CASSSPQSYEQYF
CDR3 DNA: TGTGCCAGTAGTTCACCTCAGTCCTACGAGCAGTACTTC

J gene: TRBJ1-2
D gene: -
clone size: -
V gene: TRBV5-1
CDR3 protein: CASRQSDYGYTF
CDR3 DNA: TGCGCCAGCAGACAGTCGGACTATGGCTACACCTTC

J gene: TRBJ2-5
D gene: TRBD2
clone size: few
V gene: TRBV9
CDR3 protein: CASSRLAGGRETQYF
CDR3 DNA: TGTGCCAGCAGCCGATTAGCGGGGGGGAGGGAGACCCAGTACTTC

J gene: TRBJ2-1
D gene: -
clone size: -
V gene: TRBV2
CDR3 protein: CASSSGQYNEQFF
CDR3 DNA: TGTGCCAGCAGCTCCGGACAGTACAATGAGCAGTTCTTC

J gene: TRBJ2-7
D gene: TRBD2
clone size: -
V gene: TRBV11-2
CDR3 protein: CASSLVASGTYEQYF
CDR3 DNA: TGTGCCAGCAGCTTAGTCGCTAGCGGGACCTACGAGCAGTACTTC

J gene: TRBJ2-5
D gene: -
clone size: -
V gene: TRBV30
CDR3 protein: CAWSNAAGATETQYF
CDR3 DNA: TGTGCCTGGAGTAATGCGGCTGGGGCCACGGAGACCCAGTACTTC

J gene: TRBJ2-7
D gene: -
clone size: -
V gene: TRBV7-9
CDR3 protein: CASSLVGSSYEQYF
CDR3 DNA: TGTGCCAGCAGCTTAGTCGGGAGCTCCTACGAGCAGTACTTC

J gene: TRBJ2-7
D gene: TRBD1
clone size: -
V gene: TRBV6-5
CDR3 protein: CASSLRQGSYEQYF
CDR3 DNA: TGTGCCAGCAGCCTCAGACAGGGGAGCTACGAGCAGTACTTC

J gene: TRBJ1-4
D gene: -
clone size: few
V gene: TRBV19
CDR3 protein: CASSARTAANEKLFF
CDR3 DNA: TGTGCCAGTAGTGCCCGGACAGCCGCTAATGAAAAACTGTTTTTT

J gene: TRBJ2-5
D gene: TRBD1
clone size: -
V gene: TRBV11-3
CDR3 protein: CASSSGQLETQYF
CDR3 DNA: TGTGCCAGCAGCTCGGGACAGTTAGAGACCCAGTACTTC

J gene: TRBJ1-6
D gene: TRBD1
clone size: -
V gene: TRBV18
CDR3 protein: CASSPQTGVNSPLHF
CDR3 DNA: TGTGCCAGCTCACCCCAAACAGGGGTTAATTCACCCCTCCACTTT

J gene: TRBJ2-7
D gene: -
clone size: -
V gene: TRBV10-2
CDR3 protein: CASSPGTRPYEQYF
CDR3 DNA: TGCGCCAGCAGCCCCGGGACAAGACCCTACGAGCAGTACTTC

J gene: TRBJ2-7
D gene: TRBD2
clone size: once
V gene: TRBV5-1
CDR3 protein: CASSLVAGSYEQYF
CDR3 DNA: TGCGCCAGCAGCTTGGTAGCGGGCAGCTACGAGCAGTACTTC

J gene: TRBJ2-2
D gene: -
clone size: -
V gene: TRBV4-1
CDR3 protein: CASNPYTPSNTGELFF
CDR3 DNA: TGCGCCAGCAACCCTTACACCCCGTCGAACACCGGGGAGCTGTTTTTT

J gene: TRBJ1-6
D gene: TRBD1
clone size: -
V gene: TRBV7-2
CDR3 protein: CASTQGDGSPLHF
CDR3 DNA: TGTGCCAGCACCCAGGGGGATGGTTCACCCCTCCACTTT

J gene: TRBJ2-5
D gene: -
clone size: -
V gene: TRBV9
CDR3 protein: CASSVGGDTQYF
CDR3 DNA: TGTGCCAGCAGCGTAGGGGGGGACACCCAGTACTTC

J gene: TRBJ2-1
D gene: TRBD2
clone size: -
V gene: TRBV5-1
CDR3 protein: CASSLDFRGGLNEQFF
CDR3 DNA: TGCGCCAGCAGCTTGGATTTTCGGGGGGGCCTCAATGAGCAGTTCTTC

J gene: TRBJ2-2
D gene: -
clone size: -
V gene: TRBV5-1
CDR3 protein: CASSLAGGTGELFF
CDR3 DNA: TGCGCCAGCAGCTTGGCCGGAGGCACCGGGGAGCTGTTTTTT

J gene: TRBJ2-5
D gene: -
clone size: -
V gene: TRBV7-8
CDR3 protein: CASSLQVVLQETQYF
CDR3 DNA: TGTGCCAGCAGCTTACAGGTGGTCCTCCAAGAGACCCAGTACTTC

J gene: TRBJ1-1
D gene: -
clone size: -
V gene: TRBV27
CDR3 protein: CASTVSSQGTEAFF
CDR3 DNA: TGTGCCAGCACCGTTTCCTCACAAGGGACAGAAGCTTTCTTT

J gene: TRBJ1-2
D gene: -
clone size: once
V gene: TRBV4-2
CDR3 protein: CASSQVGRGNYGYTF
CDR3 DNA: TGTGCCAGCAGCCAAGTTGGGAGAGGAAACTATGGCTACACCTTC

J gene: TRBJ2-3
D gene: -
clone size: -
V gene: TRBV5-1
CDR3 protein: CASRNEDYSRVDTQYF
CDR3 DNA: TGCGCCAGCAGAAACGAGGACTACTCACGGGTAGATACGCAGTATTTT

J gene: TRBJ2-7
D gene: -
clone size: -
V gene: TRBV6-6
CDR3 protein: CASSYSSSYEQYF
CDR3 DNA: TGTGCCAGCAGTTACTCCTCTAGCTACGAGCAGTACTTC

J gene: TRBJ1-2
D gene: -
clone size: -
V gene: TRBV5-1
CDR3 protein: CASSSGAGAGYTF
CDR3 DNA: TGCGCCAGCAGTAGCGGCGCCGGCGCTGGCTACACCTTC

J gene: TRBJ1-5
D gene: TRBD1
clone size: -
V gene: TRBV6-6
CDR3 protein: CASSYRDSSNQPQHF
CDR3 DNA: TGTGCCAGCAGTTACCGGGACAGTAGCAATCAGCCCCAGCATTTT

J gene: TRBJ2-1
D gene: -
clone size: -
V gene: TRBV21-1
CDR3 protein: CASMNWREPYNEQFF
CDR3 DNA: TGTGCCAGCATGAACTGGCGGGAGCCCTACAATGAGCAGTTCTTC

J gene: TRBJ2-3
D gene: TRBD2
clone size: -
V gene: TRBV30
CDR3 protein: CAWSVLAGGDTQYF
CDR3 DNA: TGTGCCTGGAGTGTACTAGCGGGAGGAGATACGCAGTATTTT

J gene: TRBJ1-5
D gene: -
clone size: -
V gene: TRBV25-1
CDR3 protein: CASSETRLETPQHF
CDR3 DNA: TGTGCCAGCAGTGAAACCAGATTGGAGACGCCCCAGCATTTT

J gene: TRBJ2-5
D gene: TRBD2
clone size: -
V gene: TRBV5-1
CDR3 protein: CASSLALAGEETQYF
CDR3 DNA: TGCGCCAGCAGCTTGGCACTAGCGGGAGAGGAGACCCAGTACTTC

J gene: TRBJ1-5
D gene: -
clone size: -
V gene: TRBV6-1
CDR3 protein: CASRKQKNQPQHF
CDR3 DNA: TGTGCCAGCAGGAAACAGAAAAATCAGCCCCAGCATTTT

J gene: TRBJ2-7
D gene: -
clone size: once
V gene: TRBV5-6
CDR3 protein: CASSLAAGHEQYF
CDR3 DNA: TGTGCCAGCAGCTTGGCCGCGGGTCACGAGCAGTACTTC

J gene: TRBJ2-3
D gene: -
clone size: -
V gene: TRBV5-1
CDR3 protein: CASSLGQNTDTQYF
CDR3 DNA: TGCGCCAGCAGCTTGGGACAAAACACAGATACGCAGTATTTT

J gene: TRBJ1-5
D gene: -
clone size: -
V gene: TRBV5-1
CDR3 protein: CASSLDSGSNQPQHF
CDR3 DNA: TGCGCCAGCAGCTTGGATTCGGGTAGCAATCAGCCCCAGCATTTT

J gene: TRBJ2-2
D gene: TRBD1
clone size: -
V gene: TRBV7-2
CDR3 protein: CASSLAVLGTGQIGELFF
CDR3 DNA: TGTGCCAGCAGCTTAGCGGTATTGGGGACAGGTCAGATCGGGGAGCTGTTTTTT

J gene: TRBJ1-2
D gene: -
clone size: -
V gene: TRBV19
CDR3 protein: CASSPDLYGYTF
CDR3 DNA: TGTGCCAGTAGTCCAGATCTCTATGGCTACACCTTC

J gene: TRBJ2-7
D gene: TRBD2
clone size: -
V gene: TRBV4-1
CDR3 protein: CASSPSGLAGYEQYF
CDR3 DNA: TGCGCCAGCAGCCCCTCGGGACTAGCGGGCTACGAGCAGTACTTC

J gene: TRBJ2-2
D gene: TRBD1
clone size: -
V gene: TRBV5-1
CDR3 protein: CASSFETGGFTGELFF
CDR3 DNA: TGCGCCAGCAGCTTTGAGACAGGGGGGTTTACCGGGGAGCTGTTTTTT

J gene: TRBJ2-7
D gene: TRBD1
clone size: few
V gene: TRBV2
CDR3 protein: CASSFMGQGTYEQYF
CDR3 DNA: TGTGCCAGCAGTTTCATGGGACAGGGCACCTACGAGCAGTACTTC

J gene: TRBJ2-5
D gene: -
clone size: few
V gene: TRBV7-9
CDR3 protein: CASSLAGRGQETQYF
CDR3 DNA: TGTGCCAGCAGCTTGGCCGGCAGGGGTCAAGAGACCCAGTACTTC

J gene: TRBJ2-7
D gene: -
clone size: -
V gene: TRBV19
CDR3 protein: CASSPRGTAYEQYF
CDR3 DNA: TGTGCCAGTAGTCCCCGGGGGACGGCCTACGAGCAGTACTTC

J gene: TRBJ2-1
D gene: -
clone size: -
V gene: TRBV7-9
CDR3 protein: CASSLAALYNEQFF
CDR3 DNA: TGTGCCAGCAGCTTAGCGGCCCTCTACAATGAGCAGTTCTTC

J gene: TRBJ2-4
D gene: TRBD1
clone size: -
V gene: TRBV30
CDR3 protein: CAWSVAGTGVNIQYF
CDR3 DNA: TGTGCCTGGAGTGTCGCCGGGACAGGGGTAAACATTCAGTACTTC

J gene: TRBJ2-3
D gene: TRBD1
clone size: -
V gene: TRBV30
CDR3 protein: CAWSNFGQGDSPDTQYF
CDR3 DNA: TGTGCCTGGAGTAACTTCGGACAGGGGGACTCACCAGATACGCAGTATTTT

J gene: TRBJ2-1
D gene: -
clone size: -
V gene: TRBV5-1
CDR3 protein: CASSEDRTYNEQFF
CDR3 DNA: TGCGCCAGCAGCGAAGACAGAACATACAATGAGCAGTTCTTC

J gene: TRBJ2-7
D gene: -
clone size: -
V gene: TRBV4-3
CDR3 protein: CASSQEYSNYEQYF
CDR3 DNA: TGCGCCAGCAGCCAAGAATACTCAAACTACGAGCAGTACTTC

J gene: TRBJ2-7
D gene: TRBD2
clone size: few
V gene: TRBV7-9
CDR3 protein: CASSLGAGREQYF
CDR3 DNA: TGTGCCAGCAGCTTAGGGGCCGGGAGGGAGCAGTACTTC

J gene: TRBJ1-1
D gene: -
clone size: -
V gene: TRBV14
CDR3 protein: CASSQLATSGAFF
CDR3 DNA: TGTGCCAGCAGCCAACTAGCGACAAGCGGGGCTTTCTTT

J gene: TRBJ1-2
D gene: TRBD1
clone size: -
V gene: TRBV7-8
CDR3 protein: CASSDGTGGGYGYTF
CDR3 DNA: TGTGCCAGCAGCGACGGGACAGGGGGCGGGTATGGCTACACCTTC

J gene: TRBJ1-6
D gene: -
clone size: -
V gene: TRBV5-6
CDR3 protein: CASSLSRFGGSPLHF
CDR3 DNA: TGTGCCAGCAGCTTGAGTCGTTTCGGAGGGTCACCCCTCCACTTT

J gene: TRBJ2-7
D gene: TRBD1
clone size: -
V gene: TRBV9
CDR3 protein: CASSVGVGQGAYEQYF
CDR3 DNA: TGTGCCAGCAGCGTAGGAGTCGGCCAGGGGGCCTACGAGCAGTACTTC

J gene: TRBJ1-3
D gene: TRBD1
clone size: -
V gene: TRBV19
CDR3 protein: CASRPWDRGPGNTIYF
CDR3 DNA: TGTGCCAGTAGACCCTGGGACAGGGGACCTGGAAACACCATATATTTT

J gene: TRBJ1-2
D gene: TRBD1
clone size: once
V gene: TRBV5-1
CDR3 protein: CASSQTTGAGGYTF
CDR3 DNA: TGCGCCAGCAGCCAGACGACAGGGGCCGGCGGCTACACCTTC